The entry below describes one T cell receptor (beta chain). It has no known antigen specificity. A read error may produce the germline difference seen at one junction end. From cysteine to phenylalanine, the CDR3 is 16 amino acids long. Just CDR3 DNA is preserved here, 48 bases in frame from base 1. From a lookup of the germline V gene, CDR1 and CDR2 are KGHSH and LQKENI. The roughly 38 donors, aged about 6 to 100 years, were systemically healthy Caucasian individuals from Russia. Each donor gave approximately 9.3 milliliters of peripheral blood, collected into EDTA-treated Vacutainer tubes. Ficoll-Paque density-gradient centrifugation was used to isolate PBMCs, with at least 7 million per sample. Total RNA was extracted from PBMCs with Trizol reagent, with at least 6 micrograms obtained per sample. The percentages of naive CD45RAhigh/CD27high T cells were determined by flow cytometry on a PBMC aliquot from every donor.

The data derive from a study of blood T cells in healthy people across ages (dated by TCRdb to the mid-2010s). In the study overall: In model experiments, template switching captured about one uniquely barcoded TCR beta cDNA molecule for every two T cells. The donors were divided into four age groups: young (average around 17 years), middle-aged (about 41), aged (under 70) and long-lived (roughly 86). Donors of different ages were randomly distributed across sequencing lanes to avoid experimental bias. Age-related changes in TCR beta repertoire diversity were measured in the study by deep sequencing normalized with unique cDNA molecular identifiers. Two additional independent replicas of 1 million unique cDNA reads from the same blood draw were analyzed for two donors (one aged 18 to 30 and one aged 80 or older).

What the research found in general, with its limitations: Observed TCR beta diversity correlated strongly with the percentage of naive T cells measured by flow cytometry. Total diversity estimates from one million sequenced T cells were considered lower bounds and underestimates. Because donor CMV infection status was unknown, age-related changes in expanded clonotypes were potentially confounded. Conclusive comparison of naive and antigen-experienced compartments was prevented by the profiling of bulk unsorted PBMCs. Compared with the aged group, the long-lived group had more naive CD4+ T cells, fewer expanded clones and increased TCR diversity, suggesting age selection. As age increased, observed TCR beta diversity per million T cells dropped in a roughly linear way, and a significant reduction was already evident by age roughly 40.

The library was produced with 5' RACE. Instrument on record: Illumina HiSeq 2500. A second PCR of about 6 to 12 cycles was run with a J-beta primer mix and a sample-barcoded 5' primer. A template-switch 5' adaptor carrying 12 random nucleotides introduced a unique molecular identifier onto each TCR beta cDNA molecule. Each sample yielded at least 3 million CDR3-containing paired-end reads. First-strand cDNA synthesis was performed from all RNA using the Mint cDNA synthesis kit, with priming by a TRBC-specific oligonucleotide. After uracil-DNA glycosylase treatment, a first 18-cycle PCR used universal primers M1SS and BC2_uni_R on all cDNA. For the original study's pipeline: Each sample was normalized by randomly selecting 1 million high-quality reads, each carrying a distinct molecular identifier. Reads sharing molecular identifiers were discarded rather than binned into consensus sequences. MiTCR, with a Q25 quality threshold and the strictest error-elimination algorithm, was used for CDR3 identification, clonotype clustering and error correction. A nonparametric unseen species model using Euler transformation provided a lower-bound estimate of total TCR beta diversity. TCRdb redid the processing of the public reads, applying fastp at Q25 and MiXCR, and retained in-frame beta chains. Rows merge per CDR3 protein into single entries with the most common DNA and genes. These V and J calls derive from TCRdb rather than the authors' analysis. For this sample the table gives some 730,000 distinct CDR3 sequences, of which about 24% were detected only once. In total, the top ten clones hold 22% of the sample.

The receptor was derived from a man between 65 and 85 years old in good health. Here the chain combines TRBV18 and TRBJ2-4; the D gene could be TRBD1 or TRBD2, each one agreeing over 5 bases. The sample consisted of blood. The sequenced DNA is TGTGCCAACTCACCACCAGTTGCCAGGGCAGGAGGAATTCAGTACTTC. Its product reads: CANSPPVARAGGIQYF. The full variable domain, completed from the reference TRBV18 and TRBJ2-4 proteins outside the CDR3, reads NAGVMQNPRHLVRRRGQEARLRCSPMKGHSHVYWYRQLPEEGLKFMVYLQKENIIDESGMPKERFSAEFPKEGPSILRIQQVVRGDSAAYFCANSPPVARAGGIQYFGAGTRLSVL.